Each of the 27 T cell receptor beta chains below was sequenced from the same sample in a study. TCRdb itself ran the 5' RACE reads through MiXCR, one entry per CDR3 protein. The repertoire holds 35,000 to 55,000 distinct CDR3 sequences, with approximately 23% as singletons. Cells sorted as Tregs were CD4+, CD25+ and CD127-/low. Sequenced input: Tregs sorted from a lymph node. These receptors were collected from a female donor with breast cancer.

The table lists this clonotype with many counts. The junction shows a germline mismatch at one end, possibly a read error. This chain uses TRBV9 with TRBJ1-1; D uncertain. Germline V gene sequence: CDR1 SGDLS, CDR2 YYNGEE. The CDR3 is made up of 14 amino acids. CDR3 in DNA: TGTGCCAGCAGCGTAGTTGGCCAGAACACTGAAGCTTTCTTC. Amino acids: CASSVVGQNTEAFF.

V is TRBV10-1 and J is TRBJ2-7, with 11 bases identical to TRBD2. From germline, CDR1 is WNHNN and CDR2 SYGVQD (reference sequence). Germline trimming cut 3 bases from V and 6 bases from J; bases unmatched to any gene: 1. The CDR3 loop spans 13 amino acids. This CDR3 is CASSDSGRGEQYF. The CDR3, as DNA: TGCGCCAGCAGTGATAGCGGGAGGGGCGAGCAGTACTTC.

This clonotype appeared a few times. The J gene is TRBJ2-7, the V gene TRBV28, with a weak D call TRBD1 (5 bases). Germline V gene sequence: CDR1 MDHEN, CDR2 SYDVKM. This CDR3 has 13 residues. V gave up 8 bases and J gave up 4 bases, with 15 bases separating them. For the CDR3, the DNA is TGTGCCAGCGCTAGGTCAGGGCCATACGAGCAGTACTTC. Protein: CASARSGPYEQYF.

The chain couples TRBV4-1 to TRBJ2-7; D call uncertain. The CDR3 has 14 residues. The germline gives CDR1 MGHRA, CDR2 YSYEKL. Trimming shortened V by 3 bases and J by 2 bases, and 11 bases separated the two germline ends. The CDR3 here is CASSHPAEAYEQYF. As DNA, the CDR3 is TGCGCCAGCAGCCACCCGGCAGAGGCCTACGAGCAGTACTTC.

In this sample, this clonotype is medium-sized. The J gene is TRBJ1-6, the V gene TRBV7-3; TRBD1 is a possible D gene (6 bases). Between the trimmed V and J ends, which lost 2 bases and 9 bases, there was a span of 8 bases. In germline, CDR1 is SGHTA, CDR2 FQGTGA. The CDR3 is 13 amino acids. CDR3: CASSLGGASPLHF. In DNA, the CDR3 is TGTGCCAGCAGCTTAGGGGGGGCTTCACCCCTCCACTTT. The full variable domain, its missing parts supplied by reference TRBV7-3 and TRBJ1-6, is GAGVSQTPSNKVTEKGKYVELRCDPISGHTALYWYRQSLGQGPEFLIYFQGTGAADDSGLPNDRFFAVRPEGSVSTLKIQRTERGDSAVYLCASSLGGASPLHFGNGTRLTVT.

This clonotype has a count of ten or more. The chain combines TRBV9 with TRBJ2-1; possibly TRBD1 for D (7 bases). This CDR3 spans 17 amino acids. Looked up from germline, CDR1 is SGDLS and CDR2 is YYNGEE. V was cut by 3 bases and J by 4 bases, with 20 bases left in between. The CDR3 DNA sequence: TGTGCCAGCAGCGCCAACCGGGACAGAGGACTATACAATGAGCAGTTCTTC. It specifies CASSANRDRGLYNEQFF.

This clonotype was detected only a few times. The chain recombines TRBV6-1 with TRBJ1-2, with 10 bases fitting TRBD1. Germline CDR1 MNHNS, CDR2 SASEGT. The ends lost 7 bases at V and 4 bases at J; junction bases unmatched: 9. The length of the CDR3 is 15 residues. Written as DNA, the CDR3 is TGTGCCAGCAAAGGGACAGGGGAACCCCCCTATGGCTACACCTTC. It codes for CASKGTGEPPYGYTF.

This clonotype was observed a handful of times. The chain has TRBV5-6 and TRBJ2-7; no definite D call. V shed 1 base and J shed 5 bases, with 7 bases lying between them. This CDR3 region has 12 residues. Germline CDR1 SGHDT, CDR2 YYEEEE. The DNA of the CDR3 is TGTGCCAGCAGCTTGATCCGGAACGAGCAGTACTTC. Translation gives CASSLIRNEQYF.

The chain is built from TRBV30 and TRBJ1-1, with 10 bases fitting TRBD1. Trimming at V came to 3 bases and at J to 0 bases, leaving 1 base not matched to a gene. This CDR3 has 14 amino acids. The germline CDR1 and CDR2 sequences are GTSNPN and SVGIG (reference sequence). DNA of the CDR3: TGTGCCTGGAGGGGACAGGGGTTGAACACTGAAGCTTTCTTT. Translation: CAWRGQGLNTEAFF.

This chain links TRBV2 with TRBJ2-5; D might be TRBD2 (5 bases). The CDR3 totals 14 residues. Germline V gene sequence: CDR1 SNHLY, CDR2 FYNNEI. V was cut by 8 bases and J by 2 bases, with 15 bases left in between. The CDR3 region is CASAQSGRQETQYF. The CDR3 coding sequence is TGTGCCAGCGCCCAAAGTGGGAGACAAGAGACCCAGTACTTC. Together with reference TRBV2 and TRBJ2-5, the CDR3 gives the full variable domain: EPEVTQTPSHQVTQMGQEVILRCVPISNHLYFYWYRQILGQKVEFLVSFYNNEISEKSEIFDDQFSVERPDGSNFTLKIRSTKLEDSAMYFCASAQSGRQETQYFGPGTRLLVL.

The table lists this clonotype with many counts. This chain connects TRBV29-1 to TRBJ2-5; D unresolved. CDR3 length: 11 amino acids. Trimming removed 4 bases at V and 2 bases at J, with 5 bases between. Germline values: CDR1 SQVTM, CDR2 ANQGSEA. As DNA, the CDR3 is TGCAGCGTTGGCGGTCAAGAGACCCAGTACTTC. This translates into CSVGGQETQYF.

This clonotype came up many times. The V gene is TRBV4-1, the J gene TRBJ2-1, with TRBD1 matching over 7 bases. V was pared by 4 bases and J by 2 bases, with 8 bases of the junction left unmatched. CDR1 MGHRA and CDR2 YSYEKL come from the germline V gene. This CDR3 region has 16 residues. CDR3 sequence (DNA): TGCGCCAGCAGCCCTTCGGGACAGAAAACCTACAATGAGCAGTTCTTC. Residues: CASSPSGQKTYNEQFF.

With regard to this clonotype: A much larger clone sits a single nucleotide away, making a read error possible. The genes are TRBV25-1 and TRBJ1-1; 9 bases align to TRBD1. The length of the CDR3 is 15 residues. The V gene's germline CDR1 is MGHDK and CDR2 SYGVNS. The CDR3 spells CAGSELDRGRTEAFF. The CDR3 coding sequence is TGTGCCGGCAGTGAATTGGACAGGGGTCGGACTGAAGCTTTCTTT.

The table lists this clonotype with many counts. The V call is TRBV9, the J call TRBJ2-2; 9 positions match TRBD2. Germline CDR1 SGDLS, CDR2 YYNGEE. This CDR3 is built from 17 residues. V trimming: 0 bases; J trimming: 4 bases; junction bases outside the gene matches: 7. CDR3 sequence (DNA): TGTGCCAGCAGCGTAGTGGTCGGCGGGAGGGGCACCGGGGAGCTGTTTTTT. This encodes CASSVVVGGRGTGELFF.

The chain recombines TRBV5-1 with TRBJ2-2; TRBD2 matches 8 bases. The germline CDR1 and CDR2 sequences are SGHRS and YFSETQ. V shed 6 bases and J 1 base; nucleotides not matched to a gene: 2. The CDR3 spans 14 residues. The CDR3 here is CASTTSGNTGELFF. CDR3 nucleotide sequence: TGCGCCAGCACCACTAGCGGGAACACCGGGGAGCTGTTTTTT.

The chain combines TRBV15 with TRBJ2-5, with D maybe TRBD2 (6 bases). Deletions cut 3 bases from V and 1 base from J, with 9 bases between. The CDR3 is made up of 14 amino acids. Germline V gives CDR1 LNHNV, CDR2 YYDKDF (reference sequence). The DNA of the CDR3 is TGTGCCACCAGCAGGGACTATACCCAAGAGACCCAGTACTTC. Its translation is CATSRDYTQETQYF.

This chain joins TRBV4-1 and TRBJ1-2; 12 bases line up with TRBD1. The CDR3 length is 16 residues. CDR1 and CDR2 from the germline V gene are MGHRA and YSYEKL. Trimming cost V 0 bases and J 8 bases; bases outside gene matches: 7. The CDR3 DNA reads TGCGCCAGCAGCCAAGATGGGGGACAGGGGGCGAGGGGCTACACCTTC. It specifies CASSQDGGQGARGYTF.

This clonotype was seen a few times. The CDR3 does not end in the conserved phenylalanine or tryptophan, so this is likely a read error. The V gene is TRBV12-3 or TRBV12-4, the J gene TRBJ2-5; D gene uncertain. V was pared by 5 bases and J by 4 bases, with 14 bases between. CDR3 length: 14 amino acids. The CDR3 protein is CASSPPSLGETQYS. In nucleotides, the CDR3 is TGTGCCAGCAGTCCCCCTAGTCTGGGAGAGACCCAGTACTCC.

The table lists this clonotype with a few counts. CDR3 bases: TGCGCCAGCAGCTTGGTAGTAGGGCGGGAGCCCCTTCAAGAGACCCAGTACTTC. Its translation: CASSLVVGREPLQETQYF. The chain joins TRBV5-1 to TRBJ2-5; 7 bases match TRBD2. Germline CDR1 and CDR2: SGHRS and YFSETQ. The CDR3 is made up of 18 amino acids. J gave up 2 bases and V 0 bases, and 13 bases lay outside the gene matches.

Ten or more counts support this clonotype. The genes are TRBV27 and TRBJ2-1; D not resolved. The germline V gene has CDR1 MNHEY and CDR2 SMNVEV (reference sequence). Deletions cut 6 bases from V and 4 bases from J, with 10 bases between. The CDR3 loop spans 13 amino acids. The CDR3 DNA reads as TGTGCCAGCAGCACCGCGAGGTACAATGAGCAGTTCTTC. Translation gives CASSTARYNEQFF.

The chain links TRBV6-5 to TRBJ2-3, with a weak D call TRBD1 (6 bases). This CDR3 is built from 13 residues. The germline V and J ends were trimmed by 11 bases and 2 bases, with 14 bases remaining between them. CDR1 is MNHEY, CDR2 SVGAGI, per germline. The CDR3 sequence is CAARGSITDTQYF. The CDR3 DNA reads TGTGCCGCAAGGGGGTCGATCACAGATACGCAGTATTTT.

As concerns this clonotype: This may arise from a read error, as a much more abundant clone is one base away. This chain uses TRBV7-6 with TRBJ2-7; 7 nucleotides align to TRBD1. The germline gives CDR1 SGHVS, CDR2 FNYEAQ. The CDR3 runs 14 residues. The CDR3 reads CASSLSTGSYGQYF. The CDR3 DNA follows: TGTGCCAGCAGCCTCTCGACAGGGTCCTACGGGCAGTACTTC.

As for this clonotype: The junction and the germline gene differ at one end; a read error may be behind it. This chain connects TRBV20-1 to TRBJ1-6; D ambiguous. The germline V gene encodes CDR1 DFQATT and CDR2 SNEGSKA (reference sequence). The CDR3 is 12 amino acids. The CDR3 loop reads CSARDYKSPLHF. The CDR3 nucleotides are TGCAGTGCTAGAGACTATAAGTCACCCCTCCACTTT.

This clonotype was recorded a few times. This clone may be a read error of a much larger clone one base away. Here the CDR3 DNA reads TGCGCCAGCAGCTTGGATGGCACCGGGGAGCTGTCTTTT. It encodes CASSLDGTGELSF. The genes are TRBV5-1 and TRBJ2-2; maybe TRBD2 (5 bases). The length of the CDR3 is 13 residues. The germline V gene has CDR1 SGHRS and CDR2 YFSETQ.

This clonotype was detected a few times. The chain carries TRBV9 and TRBJ2-1; possible D gene TRBD1, 6 bases. CDR1 SGDLS and CDR2 YYNGEE come from the germline V gene. The CDR3 runs to 14 residues. V lost 3 bases and J 3 bases, leaving 10 bases between the germline ends. Here the CDR3 DNA reads TGTGCCAGCAGCGCACAGGGAAACTACAATGAGCAGTTCTTC. This encodes CASSAQGNYNEQFF.

Worth noting for this clonotype: A read error may explain this, as a much larger clone is one base away. The rearrangement uses TRBV15 and TRBJ1-4; D is unresolved. V was pared by 1 base and J by 8 bases, with 11 bases between. CDR3 length equals 14 residues. Germline V gives CDR1 LNHNV, CDR2 YYDKDF (reference sequence). CDR3 in DNA: TGTGCCACCAGCAGAGCAGAGGAGGTGGAAAAACTGTTTTTT. The encoded protein is CATSRAEEVEKLFF.

This clonotype was detected only a few times. The chain uses TRBV4-2 and TRBJ2-1, with a tentative D call TRBD1 (6 bases). Trimming shortened V by 4 bases and J by 0 bases, and 10 bases separated the two germline ends. The CDR3 covers 15 residues. The germline gives CDR1 LGHNA, CDR2 YNFKEQ. CDR3 DNA: TGTGCCAGCAGCCGGACAGTGAGCTCCTACAATGAGCAGTTCTTC. Amino acid sequence: CASSRTVSSYNEQFF.